Below are 29 T cell receptor beta chains sequenced from a single sample in a study of blood T cell repertoires in COVID-19. The table came from immunoSEQ multiplex PCR; TCRdb's copy has only in-frame clones and leaves some out. The sample shows 200,000 to 250,000 clones, around 81% of them seen only once. The sample taken for sequencing was peripheral blood. These TCRs come from a woman in her 70s with acute or convalescent COVID-19.

This chain joins TRBV10-3 and TRBJ2-5; 8 bases line up with TRBD2. Germline values: CDR1 ENHRY, CDR2 SYGVKD. Germline trimming cut 4 bases from V and 0 bases from J; bases unmatched to any gene: 4. There are 15 residues in the CDR3. This CDR3 is CAISAGGTDQETQYF. CDR3 DNA: TGTGCCATCAGTGCGGGAGGGACGGACCAAGAGACCCAGTACTTC.

The rearrangement uses TRBV29-1 and TRBJ2-1, with 7 bases that match TRBD2. This CDR3 has 13 residues. Germline trimming cut 5 bases from V and 7 bases from J; bases unmatched to any gene: 8. Germline V lookup: CDR1 SQVTM, CDR2 ANQGSEA. The CDR3 is CSVRREGRNEQFF. For the CDR3, the DNA is TGCAGCGTTCGAAGGGAGGGTAGGAATGAGCAGTTCTTC.

Notes on this clone: This same CDR3 is encoded by further DNA sequences in the sample. V and J are TRBV4-1 and TRBJ2-1, with 11 bases identical to TRBD1. The CDR3 extends over 16 amino acids. Germline V CDR1 and CDR2: MGHRA, YSYEKL. V dropped 3 bases and J dropped 4; count of bases not matched to a gene: 5. Here the CDR3 reads CASSQPDRGLYNEQFF. CDR3 in DNA: TGCGCCAGCAGCCAGCCGGACAGGGGGCTTTACAATGAGCAGTTCTTC.

The genes are TRBV2 and TRBJ2-5; 9 positions match TRBD2. The CDR3 has 13 amino acids. Unmatched junction bases numbered 3, after V lost 8 bases and J lost 2 bases. The germline gives CDR1 SNHLY, CDR2 FYNNEI. Written as DNA, the CDR3 is TGTGCCAGCGGGACTAGCAAGCAAGAGACCCAGTACTTC. The encoded protein is CASGTSKQETQYF.

This chain uses TRBV20-1 with TRBJ2-5, with D tentatively TRBD1 (5 bases). Trimming removed 3 bases from V and 5 bases from J, with 13 bases in between. The CDR3 consists of 13 residues. Germline V gene lookup returns CDR1 DFQATT and CDR2 SNEGSKA (reference sequence). CDR3 region: CSASRGARETQYF. Written as DNA, the CDR3 is TGCAGTGCTAGTCGTGGGGCCCGGGAGACCCAGTACTTC.

The chain uses TRBV19 and TRBJ2-3; maybe TRBD2 (5 bases). The CDR3 spans 16 residues. Germline V gives CDR1 LNHDA, CDR2 SQIVND (reference sequence). V gave up 4 bases and J gave up 1 base, with 15 bases separating them. The CDR3 DNA is TGTGCCAGTAGTACTAGGACTGCCTCCGGCACAGATACGCAGTATTTT. Its protein is CASSTRTASGTDTQYF.

The J gene is TRBJ1-2, the V gene TRBV10-2; 10 bases match TRBD1. J lost 4 bases, V lost 6 bases, and 5 bases had no gene match. CDR3 size: 14 residues. Germline V gene data show CDR1 as WSHSY and CDR2 as SAAADI. CDR3 coding DNA: TGCGCCAGCAGGAAGACAGGGGGCCTCTATGGCTACACCTTC. This sequence encodes CASRKTGGLYGYTF.

V is TRBV5-5 and J is TRBJ2-1; 7 nucleotides line up with TRBD2. CDR3 length equals 15 residues. Germline lookup yields CDR1 SGHKS and CDR2 YYEKEE (reference sequence). V shed 4 bases and J 0 bases; nucleotides not matched to a gene: 4. CDR3: CASSRRGGSYNEQFF. The CDR3 nucleotides are TGTGCCAGCAGCAGACGCGGGGGCTCCTACAATGAGCAGTTCTTC. Filled out from reference TRBV5-5 and TRBJ2-1, the complete variable domain reads DAGVTQSPTHLIKTRGQQVTLRCSPISGHKSVSWYQQVLGQGPQFIFQYYEKEERGRGNFPDRFSARQFPNYSSELNVNALLLGDSALYLCASSRRGGSYNEQFFGPGTRLTVL.

The J gene is TRBJ2-4, the V gene TRBV19; TRBD1 matches at 9 bases. Germline values: CDR1 LNHDA, CDR2 SQIVND (reference sequence). This CDR3 region has 15 residues. V shed 5 bases and J 3 bases; nucleotides not matched to a gene: 5. The CDR3: CASSPQTGGKNIQYF. The CDR3 bases are TGTGCCAGTAGTCCTCAGACAGGGGGCAAAAACATTCAGTACTTC. The variable domain in full, with the rest retrieved from reference TRBV19 and TRBJ2-4, is DGGITQSPKYLFRKEGQNVTLSCEQNLNHDAMYWYRQDPGQGLRLIYYSQIVNDFQKGDIAEGYSVSREKKESFPLTVTSAQKNPTAFYLCASSPQTGGKNIQYFGAGTRLSVL.

This chain uses TRBV10-1 with TRBJ2-7, with TRBD1 matching over 7 bases. J gave up 3 bases and V 7 bases, and 9 bases lay outside the gene matches. In germline, CDR1 is WNHNN, CDR2 SYGVQD (reference sequence). CDR3 length equals 14 residues. DNA for the CDR3: TGCGCCAGCAACCAGGGGGTAGAAGACTACGAGCAGTACTTC. It yields the protein CASNQGVEDYEQYF.

J is TRBJ2-3 and V is TRBV10-1; tentatively, D is TRBD2 (5 bases). V was shortened by 4 bases and J by 2 bases, with 10 bases between the two germline ends. The germline V gene encodes CDR1 WNHNN and CDR2 SYGVQD (reference sequence). CDR3 length: 14 amino acids. CDR3 loop: CASSGGRTTDTQYF. CDR3 nucleotide sequence: TGCGCCAGCAGTGGCGGGCGGACCACAGATACGCAGTATTTT.

In this sample, this clone turned up a few times. The gene calls are TRBV4-3 and TRBJ2-7; 8 nucleotides align to TRBD2. Trimming cost V 6 bases and J 0 bases; bases outside gene matches: 4. Per germline, CDR1 LGHNA and CDR2 YSLEER. This CDR3 has 14 amino acids. CDR3 in DNA: TGCGCCAGCAGTCGTAGCGGGGACTCCTACGAGCAGTACTTC. Protein product: CASSRSGDSYEQYF.

This chain connects TRBV5-1 to TRBJ1-2; D gene unclear. The V gene's germline CDR1 is SGHRS and CDR2 YFSETQ. This CDR3 has 14 amino acids. The germline V and J ends were trimmed by 5 bases and 5 bases, with 16 bases remaining between them. The CDR3 DNA reads TGCGCCAGCAGTCCACCTCACTCACGGTATGGCTACACCTTC. It translates to CASSPPHSRYGYTF.

This clone was observed a single time. The rearrangement links TRBV24-1 to TRBJ2-4; the match to TRBD1 covers 8 bases. J lost 0 bases, V lost 7 bases, and 7 bases had no gene match. The germline gives CDR1 KGHDR, CDR2 SFDVKD. There are 16 residues in the CDR3. CDR3 DNA sequence: TGTGCCACCAGGAGATCGACAGGGGTAGCCAAAAACATTCAGTACTTC. Translating it yields CATRRSTGVAKNIQYF.

The rearrangement uses TRBV5-1 and TRBJ2-3, with TRBD2 matching over 8 bases. Germline V lookup: CDR1 SGHRS, CDR2 YFSETQ. There are 16 residues in the CDR3. After removal of 1 base from V and 3 bases from J, the junction contained 7 bases not matched to a gene. The CDR3: CASSLIVAGPTDTQYF. CDR3 nucleotides: TGCGCCAGCAGCTTGATAGTAGCGGGGCCGACAGATACGCAGTATTTT.

This clone was seen a single time. CDR3 sequence (DNA): TGTGCCAGCAGCCTCCGGCTAGCGGCTAGCACAGATACGCAGTATTTT. It is translated as CASSLRLAASTDTQYF. The V call is TRBV9, the J call TRBJ2-3, with 7 bases aligning to TRBD2. V lost 4 bases to trimming and J lost 0 bases; unmatched junction nucleotides: 8. Germline CDR1 and CDR2: SGDLS and YYNGEE. The CDR3 is made up of 16 amino acids. Based on the CDR3 plus reference TRBV9 and TRBJ2-3, the full variable domain is DSGVTQTPKHLITATGQRVTLRCSPRSGDLSVYWYQQSLDQGLQFLIQYYNGEERAKGNILERFSAQQFPDLHSELNLSSLELGDSALYFCASSLRLAASTDTQYFGPGTRLTVL.

V gene TRBV15 combines with J gene TRBJ1-2; no firm D call. Trimming pared 0 bases from V and 7 bases from J, leaving 9 bases between. This CDR3 is built from 13 residues. CDR1 is LNHNV, CDR2 YYDKDF, per germline (reference sequence). The CDR3 reads CATSRDLGVGYTF. The CDR3 DNA reads TGTGCCACCAGCAGAGATTTGGGAGTTGGCTACACCTTC. The entire variable domain, with the rest obtained from reference TRBV15 and TRBJ1-2, is as follows: DAMVIQNPRYQVTQFGKPVTLSCSQTLNHNVMYWYQQKSSQAPKLLFHYYDKDFNNEADTPDNFQSRRPNTSFCFLDIRSPGLGDTAMYLCATSRDLGVGYTFGSGTRLTVV.

In the case of this clone: Sequence at one end of the junction differs from germline and may be a read error. J is TRBJ2-7 and V is TRBV7-9, with 7 bases that match TRBD1. CDR3 length equals 14 residues. Germline CDR1 SEHNR, CDR2 FQNEAQ (reference sequence). For the CDR3, the DNA is TGTGCCAGCAGTTTAGACCCTCCGGGACAGGAGCAGTACTTC. This sequence encodes CASSLDPPGQEQYF. Full variable domain (missing parts from reference TRBV7-9 and TRBJ2-7): DTGVSQNPRHKITKRGQNVTFRCDPISEHNRLYWYRQTLGQGPEFLTYFQNEAQLEKSRLLSDRFSAERPKGSFSTLEIQRTEQGDSAMYLCASSLDPPGQEQYFGPGTRLTVT.

The rearrangement joins TRBV2 to TRBJ2-2; 7 bases align to TRBD1. With V trimmed by 6 bases and J by 5 bases, 9 bases remained unmatched. The CDR3 spans 15 residues. Germline V gene lookup returns CDR1 SNHLY and CDR2 FYNNEI. CDR3 bases: TGTGCCAGCAGAGCCCAGGGGGTACATACCGGGGAGCTGTTTTTT. Translation: CASRAQGVHTGELFF.

The chain recombines TRBV28 with TRBJ2-7, with TRBD2 as a possible D gene (7 bases). V was shortened by 8 bases and J by 0 bases, with 14 bases between the two germline ends. The CDR3 spans 14 residues. The V gene's germline CDR1 is MDHEN and CDR2 SYDVKM. The CDR3 is CASQGGGSSYEQYF. The CDR3 bases are TGTGCCAGCCAAGGGGGGGGGAGCTCCTACGAGCAGTACTTC. The full variable domain, rest sourced from reference TRBV28 and TRBJ2-7, is DVKVTQSSRYLVKRTGEKVFLECVQDMDHENMFWYRQDPGLGLRLIYFSYDVKMKEKGDIPEGYSVSREKKERFSLILESASTNQTSMYLCASQGGGSSYEQYFGPGTRLTVT.

V usage is TRBV12-3 or TRBV12-4 and J usage is TRBJ1-2; D unclear. V was pared by 8 bases and J by 7 bases, with 14 bases between. The CDR3 contains 12 residues. The CDR3 DNA reads as TGTGCCAGCCGAGGCAGAGGGCTTGGCTACACCTTC. It specifies CASRGRGLGYTF.

The V gene is TRBV18, the J gene TRBJ2-1, with D tentatively TRBD1 (6 bases). The length of the CDR3 is 14 residues. CDR1 KGHSH and CDR2 LQKENI come from the germline V gene. V lost 6 bases, J lost 5 bases, and 14 bases lay in between. Written as DNA, the CDR3 is TGTGCCAGCTCTCAGGGGAGCGGCGACAATGAGCAGTTCTTC. Translation: CASSQGSGDNEQFF.

This clone was seen once. The rearrangement links TRBV2 to TRBJ2-3; the D is unclear. The CDR3 covers 15 residues. Germline V CDR1 and CDR2: SNHLY, FYNNEI. Trimming left V 0 bases short and J 2 bases short, with 9 bases between. In DNA form, the CDR3 reads TGTGCCAGCAGTGAAGCGCTAGGCTACACAGATACGCAGTATTTT. It yields the protein CASSEALGYTDTQYF.

The rearrangement uses TRBV28 and TRBJ1-5; a possible D gene is TRBD1 (6 bases). Trimming cost V 4 bases and J 4 bases, with 14 bases left between them. The CDR3 has 15 residues. Germline V gene lookup returns CDR1 MDHEN and CDR2 SYDVKM. The CDR3 DNA reads as TGTGCCAGCAGTTCGTCGGGACACTCTAATCAGCCCCAGCATTTT. The encoded protein is CASSSSGHSNQPQHF.

This clone appeared a single time. The chain links TRBV29-1 to TRBJ1-1; D is undetermined. The ends were cut back, 6 bases at V and 1 base at J, with 9 bases in the middle. Germline V gives CDR1 SQVTM, CDR2 ANQGSEA. The CDR3 length is 12 residues. The CDR3 bases are TGCAGCGTATTAAGACAGAACACTGAAGCTTTCTTT. Translating gives CSVLRQNTEAFF.

This clone was observed once. The chain couples TRBV9 to TRBJ2-2; 9 bases line up with TRBD2. The V segment lost 0 bases and the J segment 6 bases; nucleotides outside the gene matches: 6. This CDR3 has 16 amino acids. The germline CDR1 and CDR2 sequences are SGDLS and YYNGEE. The CDR3 nucleotides are TGTGCCAGCAGCGTAGTAAGCGGGGGGCAAGCCGGGGAGCTGTTTTTT. Translating it yields CASSVVSGGQAGELFF.

The chain joins TRBV27 to TRBJ2-7, with 7 nucleotides matching TRBD1. There are 15 residues in the CDR3. V trimming: 5 bases; J trimming: 6 bases; junction bases outside the gene matches: 13. CDR1 is MNHEY and CDR2 is SMNVEV in the germline V gene (reference sequence). This CDR3 reads CASSPAGGQGREQYF. The DNA of the CDR3 is TGTGCCAGCAGTCCCGCAGGGGGTCAGGGGCGCGAGCAGTACTTC.

The V call is TRBV11-2, the J call TRBJ2-2, with D tentatively TRBD2 (7 bases). There are 17 residues in the CDR3. Trimming took off 3 bases at V and 4 bases at J, with 18 bases between the two ends. CDR1 is SGHAT, CDR2 FQNNGV, per germline. This CDR3 reads CASSLSSGGGPTGELFF. The CDR3 nucleotides read TGTGCCAGCAGCTTGAGTTCTGGGGGGGGGCCCACCGGGGAGCTGTTTTTT.

The gene calls are TRBV5-1 and TRBJ2-4, with 8 bases fitting TRBD1. V lost 4 bases to trimming and J lost 13 bases; unmatched junction nucleotides: 10. The CDR3 is 13 amino acids. Germline CDR1 SGHRS, CDR2 YFSETQ. Here the CDR3 reads CASSVFTGQAQYF. DNA of the CDR3: TGCGCCAGCAGCGTATTCACGGGACAGGCGCAGTACTTC. The whole variable domain, filled in from reference TRBV5-1 and TRBJ2-4, reads KAGVTQTPRYLIKTRGQQVTLSCSPISGHRSVSWYQQTPGQGLQFLFEYFSETQRNKGNFPGRFSGRQFSNSRSEMNVSTLELGDSALYLCASSVFTGQAQYFGAGTRLSVL.